The 29 T cell receptor beta chains below were found in one sample sequenced in a study of T cell responses to AZD1222 COVID-19 vaccine. TCRdb's table, derived via immunoSEQ multiplex PCR, lists solely in-frame clones and lacks some. The profile shows about 97,000 clones, just over 90% of them singletons. This specimen consisted of peripheral blood, obtained on day 0 of AZD1222 vaccination. The source of these receptors is an adult in good health.

The gene calls are TRBV7-2 and TRBJ2-5; TRBD2 aligns across 7 bases. The length of the CDR3 is 14 residues. Germline V gene lookup returns CDR1 SGHTA and CDR2 FQGNSA. J was trimmed by 5 bases and V by 3 bases; bases with no gene match: 6. The CDR3 DNA sequence: TGTGCCAGCAGCTTTGCGGGGGTGAGCGAGACCCAGTACTTC. Residues: CASSFAGVSETQYF.

This rearrangement joins TRBV5-6 to TRBJ2-7; no definite D call. This CDR3 is built from 14 residues. Germline-derived CDR1 and CDR2 are SGHDT and YYEEEE. V lost 2 bases to trimming and J lost 2 bases, with 11 bases between them. The CDR3 DNA is TGTGCCAGCAGCTTTGGGCTAGTAACCTACGAGCAGTACTTC. It codes for CASSFGLVTYEQYF. Filled out from reference TRBV5-6 and TRBJ2-7, the complete variable domain reads DAGVTQSPTHLIKTRGQQVTLRCSPKSGHDTVSWYQQALGQGPQFIFQYYEEEERQRGNFPDRFSGHQFPNYSSELNVNALLLGDSALYLCASSFGLVTYEQYFGPGTRLTVT.

The chain combines TRBV6-5 with TRBJ2-3; D is unclear. This CDR3 comprises 14 residues. Germline V lookup: CDR1 MNHEY, CDR2 SVGAGI. Trimming stripped 5 bases from V and 0 bases from J, with 9 bases between. As DNA, the CDR3 is TGTGCCAGCAGTCTCCTCATTAGCACAGATACGCAGTATTTT. Encoded protein: CASSLLISTDTQYF.

This sequence joins TRBV7-6 and TRBJ2-1; D is undetermined. Germline V lookup: CDR1 SGHVS, CDR2 FNYEAQ. The CDR3 extends over 13 amino acids. V lost 6 bases and J lost 0, with 6 bases in between. The CDR3 nucleotides read TGTGCCAGCAGTGGGCTCTCCTACAATGAGCAGTTCTTC. It encodes CASSGLSYNEQFF.

CDR3 sequence: CASSFWGGASTDTQYF. Here the CDR3 DNA reads TGTGCCAGCAGTTTCTGGGGGGGGGCCAGCACAGATACGCAGTATTTT. This sequence joins TRBV27 and TRBJ2-3; D possibly corresponds to TRBD2 (7 bases). CDR3 size: 16 residues. V lost 3 bases and J lost 0, with 13 bases in between. Per germline, CDR1 MNHEY and CDR2 SMNVEV (reference sequence).

The chain recombines TRBV6-5 with TRBJ2-3; D remains ambiguous. The CDR3 sequence is 14 residues long. Trimming shortened V by 7 bases and J by 4 bases, and 15 bases separated the two germline ends. Germline values: CDR1 MNHEY, CDR2 SVGAGI. DNA for the CDR3: TGTGCCAGCACCCCTTTCCCCAGCTCAGATACGCAGTATTTT. The encoded protein is CASTPFPSSDTQYF.

The chain has TRBV11-2 and TRBJ2-1; D call uncertain. Germline V gene lookup returns CDR1 SGHAT and CDR2 FQNNGV. The CDR3 is made up of 12 amino acids. V lost 4 bases, J lost 11 bases, and 12 bases lay in between. The CDR3 bases are TGTGCCAGCAGCTCCTCCAGCGTCCAGCAGTTCTTC. Its translation: CASSSSSVQQFF.

The gene calls are TRBV11-3 and TRBJ2-1; 8 bases are a match to TRBD2. The ends lost 3 bases at V and 4 bases at J; junction bases unmatched: 8. The CDR3 has 16 residues. The germline gives CDR1 SGHNT, CDR2 YENEEA. CDR3 residues: CASSFGGVAGYNEQFF. The CDR3 region has the DNA TGTGCCAGCAGCTTCGGCGGGGTAGCGGGGTACAATGAGCAGTTCTTC.

This chain connects TRBV28 to TRBJ2-6, with TRBD2 matching over 12 bases. This CDR3 is built from 18 residues. J lost 2 bases, V lost 7 bases, and 9 bases had no gene match. Germline-derived CDR1 and CDR2 are MDHEN and SYDVKM. The CDR3 loop reads CASTRTGLAGTGANVLTF. CDR3 DNA sequence: TGTGCCAGCACCCGAACAGGACTAGCGGGGACTGGGGCCAACGTCCTGACTTTC.

The V call is TRBV6-6, the J call TRBJ1-2; D not certain. Germline CDR1 and CDR2: MNHNY and SVGAGI (reference sequence). The length of the CDR3 is 14 residues. The V end lost 3 bases, the J end lost 2 bases, and 10 bases lay between the germline ends. CDR3 loop: CASSYDIDNYGYTF. The CDR3 bases are TGTGCCAGCAGTTATGATATCGACAACTATGGCTACACCTTC.

The V call is TRBV19, the J call TRBJ1-1, with a tentative D call TRBD1 (5 bases). The germline V gene has CDR1 LNHDA and CDR2 SQIVND (reference sequence). V gave up 2 bases and J gave up 1 base, with 14 bases separating them. The CDR3 length is 16 residues. CDR3 loop: CASSIKGAGRNTEAFF. CDR3 nucleotides: TGTGCCAGTAGTATAAAAGGGGCCGGGCGGAACACTGAAGCTTTCTTT. Full variable domain (missing parts from reference TRBV19 and TRBJ1-1): DGGITQSPKYLFRKEGQNVTLSCEQNLNHDAMYWYRQDPGQGLRLIYYSQIVNDFQKGDIAEGYSVSREKKESFPLTVTSAQKNPTAFYLCASSIKGAGRNTEAFFGQGTRLTVV.

This clone was seen only once. The chain recombines TRBV28 with TRBJ2-5; 9 bases match TRBD1. Looked up from germline, CDR1 is MDHEN and CDR2 is SYDVKM. The CDR3 spans 15 residues. Trimming removed 6 bases from V and 2 bases from J; junction bases left unmatched: 7. CDR3 region: CASSLQGATQETQYF. Written as DNA, the CDR3 is TGTGCCAGCAGCTTACAGGGGGCAACTCAAGAGACCCAGTACTTC.

The rearrangement joins TRBV6-1 to TRBJ2-1, with D hard to call. The CDR3 is 15 amino acids. Trimming removed 3 bases at V and 4 bases at J, with 13 bases between. The germline CDR1 and CDR2 sequences are MNHNS and SASEGT. The DNA for the CDR3 is TGTGCCAGCAGTGACGACCCCACCATATACAATGAGCAGTTCTTC. Translated: CASSDDPTIYNEQFF.

V usage is TRBV2 and J usage is TRBJ1-2; D ambiguous. The CDR3 runs to 16 residues. Between the trimmed V and J ends, which lost 6 bases and 0 bases, there was a span of 17 bases. CDR1 and CDR2 (germline): SNHLY, FYNNEI. CDR3 residues: CASSAGLPMTNYGYTF. The CDR3 region has the DNA TGTGCCAGCAGCGCCGGACTACCTATGACTAACTATGGCTACACCTTC.

This chain links TRBV5-1 with TRBJ1-6; TRBD1 is a possible D gene (5 bases). The CDR3 has 20 amino acids. V was cut by 0 bases and J by 8 bases, with 27 bases left in between. The germline gives CDR1 SGHRS, CDR2 YFSETQ. As DNA, the CDR3 is TGCGCCAGCAGCTTGGAAACCGCCGAAACAGGTTTCGAGGGAGATTCACCCCTCCACTTT. This encodes CASSLETAETGFEGDSPLHF.

V and J are TRBV29-1 and TRBJ1-4; possibly TRBD1 for D (5 bases). Germline values: CDR1 SQVTM, CDR2 ANQGSEA. The CDR3 is 13 amino acids. V was trimmed by 6 bases and J by 7 bases, leaving 15 bases between them. DNA for the CDR3: TGCAGCGTGTCCCAGGGTCGGGGTGAAAAACTGTTTTTT. Translation: CSVSQGRGEKLFF. Full variable domain (missing parts from reference TRBV29-1 and TRBJ1-4): SAVISQKPSRDICQRGTSLTIQCQVDSQVTMMFWYRQQPGQSLTLIATANQGSEATYESGFVIDKFPISRPNLTFSTLTVSNMSPEDSSIYLCSVSQGRGEKLFFGSGTQLSVL.

This clone was seen a single time. CDR3 DNA: TGCGCCAGCAGCCAAGATGGGTTCAATCAGCCCCAGCATTTT. This encodes CASSQDGFNQPQHF. The chain couples TRBV4-1 to TRBJ1-5; no reliable D call. With 0 bases removed from V and 3 bases from J, the gap between germline ends came to 6 bases. The germline V gene encodes CDR1 MGHRA and CDR2 YSYEKL. CDR3 length equals 14 residues.

The chain combines TRBV6-6 with TRBJ1-6; D is unclear. The CDR3 extends over 14 amino acids. In germline, CDR1 is MNHNY, CDR2 SVGAGI (reference sequence). Deletions cut 7 bases from V and 0 bases from J, with 7 bases between. The CDR3 nucleotides are TGTGCCAGCACCGCCGGCTCCTATAATTCACCCCTCCACTTT. Translating it yields CASTAGSYNSPLHF.

V usage is TRBV5-1 and J usage is TRBJ2-5; TRBD2 aligns across 8 bases. CDR3 length: 16 residues. V shed 1 base, J shed 4 bases, and the junction held 9 bases outside the gene matches. Germline CDR1 SGHRS, CDR2 YFSETQ. In DNA, the CDR3 is TGCGCCAGCAGCTTGCTGGGCGGGGGGCTCCTAGAGACCCAGTACTTC. This encodes CASSLLGGGLLETQYF.

The chain employs TRBV2 and TRBJ1-6; no firm D call. CDR1 is SNHLY, CDR2 FYNNEI, per germline. V was clipped by 0 bases and J by 10 bases, with 16 bases between them. This CDR3 is built from 16 residues. This chain's CDR3 is CASSEALLGLDSPLHF. CDR3 DNA sequence: TGTGCCAGCAGTGAAGCGCTTCTTGGACTGGACTCACCCCTCCACTTT.

In DNA form, the CDR3 reads TGTGCCATCAGTTCGACAGGGCAAGGGACCTACGAGCAGTACTTC. Translated, it gives CAISSTGQGTYEQYF. This chain connects TRBV10-3 to TRBJ2-7, with 7 bases identical to TRBD1. V lost 5 bases and J lost 2; bases outside the gene matches: 9. Germline CDR1 ENHRY, CDR2 SYGVKD. The CDR3 sequence is 15 residues long.

The rearrangement joins TRBV10-3 to TRBJ1-1; D ambiguous. V shed 0 bases and J shed 1 base, with 9 bases lying between them. Germline assignment: CDR1 ENHRY and CDR2 SYGVKD. This CDR3 contains 15 residues. For the CDR3, the DNA is TGTGCCATCAGTGAGTCGATATTAACGAACACTGAAGCTTTCTTT. Its translation is CAISESILTNTEAFF.

The chain is built from TRBV4-2 and TRBJ2-7, with D perhaps matching TRBD1 or TRBD2 (5 bases each). Germline V gene data show CDR1 as LGHNA and CDR2 as YNFKEQ. V dropped 4 bases and J dropped 3 bases, with 13 bases sitting between them. This CDR3 is 14 amino acids long. The CDR3 loop is CASSPRDGSYEQYF. CDR3 DNA sequence: TGTGCCAGCAGCCCTCGGGACGGAAGCTACGAGCAGTACTTC.

The rearrangement links TRBV2 to TRBJ1-4; D is uncertain. CDR1 and CDR2 (germline): SNHLY, FYNNEI. Trimming left V 5 bases short and J 10 bases short, with 17 bases between. The length of the CDR3 is 14 residues. CDR3: CASSPSFVAGKLFF. CDR3 in DNA: TGTGCCAGCAGTCCCAGCTTCGTCGCTGGAAAACTGTTTTTT.

The V gene is TRBV28, the J gene TRBJ1-1; D ambiguous. This CDR3 contains 13 residues. The germline V gene has CDR1 MDHEN and CDR2 SYDVKM. Trimming shortened V by 2 bases and J by 1 base, and 5 bases separated the two germline ends. The CDR3 sequence: CASSLPGNTEAFF. The CDR3 bases are TGTGCCAGCAGTTTACCTGGGAACACTGAAGCTTTCTTT.

V and J are TRBV28 and TRBJ2-1, with unresolved D. This CDR3 contains 15 residues. The V and J ends lost 5 bases and 3 bases respectively, with 14 bases between them. In germline, CDR1 is MDHEN, CDR2 SYDVKM. The CDR3 loop is CASSPRVAFYNEQFF. Written as DNA, the CDR3 is TGTGCCAGCAGTCCCCGGGTAGCTTTCTACAATGAGCAGTTCTTC.

The CDR3 reads CASSPSPRIGRNQPQHF. The CDR3 DNA sequence: TGTGCCAGCAGTCCTTCACCCCGCATCGGTCGCAATCAGCCCCAGCATTTT. The J gene is TRBJ1-5, the V gene TRBV28; D is unclear. Germline loops: CDR1 MDHEN, CDR2 SYDVKM. The CDR3 is 17 residues long. Deletions cut 5 bases from V and 2 bases from J, with 19 bases between.

This sequence joins TRBV7-9 and TRBJ1-1; TRBD1 might be the D (5 bases). The germline CDR1 and CDR2 sequences are SEHNR and FQNEAQ (reference sequence). There are 12 residues in the CDR3. Deletions cut 1 base from V and 7 bases from J, with 7 bases between. The CDR3 loop reads CASSLDGGEAFF. Here the CDR3 DNA reads TGTGCCAGCAGCTTAGATGGGGGTGAAGCTTTCTTT. Supplemented by reference TRBV7-9 and TRBJ1-1, the full variable domain reads DTGVSQNPRHKITKRGQNVTFRCDPISEHNRLYWYRQTLGQGPEFLTYFQNEAQLEKSRLLSDRFSAERPKGSFSTLEIQRTEQGDSAMYLCASSLDGGEAFFGQGTRLTVV.

The chain carries TRBV5-1 and TRBJ1-2; weak D call: TRBD1 (6 bases). The CDR3 has 15 residues. V gave up 4 bases and J gave up 1 base, with 14 bases separating them. CDR1 and CDR2 (germline): SGHRS, YFSETQ. CDR3 protein: CASSPGHRDNYGYTF. The CDR3 DNA reads TGCGCCAGCAGCCCGGGGCACAGGGATAACTATGGCTACACCTTC.